Presented here are 11 T cell receptor beta chains from one specimen sequenced in a study of identical twins. TCRdb independently ran MiXCR on the 5' RACE reads; one entry per CDR3 protein. The top ten clones hold 1.5% to 2% of a sample with 500,000 to 650,000 distinct CDR3 sequences, roughly 7.1% of them seen once. This same sample was also part of a study on yellow fever vaccine responses in identical twins.

Sequenced sample: PBMCs. The receptor source for this set is a woman in her late teens or twenties in good health.

In its sample, this clonotype was seen a few times. The CDR3 is CASRTSGTGKETQYF. CDR3 bases: TGTGCCAGCCGGACGTCCGGGACAGGGAAAGAGACCCAGTACTTC. The V call is TRBV28, the J call TRBJ2-5; 9 bases match TRBD1. CDR1 is MDHEN, CDR2 SYDVKM, per germline. This CDR3 region has 15 residues. The ends lost 8 bases at V and 3 bases at J; junction bases unmatched: 10.

J is TRBJ2-5 and V is TRBV20-1; no definite D call. This CDR3 has 15 amino acids. Germline values: CDR1 DFQATT, CDR2 SNEGSKA (reference sequence). V lost 3 bases to trimming and J lost 0 bases, with 14 bases between them. CDR3 sequence: CSARFGRPDQETQYF. CDR3 bases: TGCAGTGCTAGGTTTGGTCGACCCGACCAAGAGACCCAGTACTTC.

This clonotype has just a few counts. The chain couples TRBV6-5 to TRBJ2-5; D gene ambiguous. Trimming pared 0 bases from V and 2 bases from J, leaving 7 bases between. Per the germline V gene, CDR1 is MNHEY and CDR2 is SVGAGI. The CDR3 consists of 14 residues. The CDR3 protein is CASSYSLVQETQYF. The CDR3 DNA reads TGTGCCAGCAGTTACTCGTTGGTGCAAGAGACCCAGTACTTC.

This clonotype was seen ten or more times. The V and J genes are TRBV4-1 and TRBJ1-1, with 9 positions matching TRBD1. Per germline, CDR1 MGHRA and CDR2 YSYEKL. CDR3 length equals 17 residues. V lost 0 bases and J lost 2; bases outside the gene matches: 7. The CDR3 DNA is TGCGCCAGCAGCCAAGAAGGACAGGGGACCCTAAACACTGAAGCTTTCTTT. This translates into CASSQEGQGTLNTEAFF.

This clonotype was seen ten or more times. V is TRBV12-3 or TRBV12-4 and J is TRBJ2-3, with D uncertain. V was cut by 5 bases and J by 2 bases, with 5 bases left in between. There are 12 residues in the CDR3. The CDR3 sequence: CASSVLTDTQYF. In nucleotides, the CDR3 is TGTGCCAGCAGTGTACTCACAGATACGCAGTATTTT.

The V gene is TRBV5-5, the J gene TRBJ1-1; D gene uncertain. Between the trimmed V and J ends, which lost 0 bases and 0 bases, there was a span of 9 bases. The germline CDR1 and CDR2 sequences are SGHKS and YYEKEE (reference sequence). This CDR3 spans 15 amino acids. CDR3 nucleotide sequence: TGTGCCAGCAGCTTGGGGGCAGCTATGAACACTGAAGCTTTCTTT. Amino acid sequence: CASSLGAAMNTEAFF.

This clonotype was picked up a small number of times. The rearrangement uses TRBV9 and TRBJ2-5; either TRBD1 or TRBD2 may fit D (6 bases each). The V end was cut by 2 bases, the J end by 0 bases, with 8 bases between. This CDR3 region has 14 residues. Germline-derived CDR1 and CDR2 are SGDLS and YYNGEE. CDR3 sequence reads: CASSVGGDQETQYF. As DNA, the CDR3 is TGTGCCAGCAGCGTGGGGGGCGACCAAGAGACCCAGTACTTC.

This clonotype turned up a few times. V and J are TRBV18 and TRBJ2-1; TRBD2 aligns across 12 bases. The CDR3 is 15 amino acids. The V segment lost 3 bases and the J segment 10 bases; nucleotides outside the gene matches: 7. CDR1 KGHSH and CDR2 LQKENI come from the germline V gene. The chain's CDR3 is CASSPRTSGTSEQFF. CDR3 bases: TGTGCCAGCTCACCGAGGACTAGCGGGACCTCGGAGCAGTTCTTC.

CDR3 in amino acids: CASSRSGTGYEQYF. The CDR3 DNA sequence: TGTGCCAGCAGCCGGTCCGGGACAGGTTACGAGCAGTACTTC. The chain recombines TRBV14 with TRBJ2-7, with TRBD1 matching over 8 bases. V shed 4 bases, J shed 4 bases, and the junction held 6 bases outside the gene matches. The CDR3 length is 14 residues. Germline lookup yields CDR1 SGHDN and CDR2 FVKESK.

The rearrangement links TRBV4-1 to TRBJ1-1, with 8 bases identical to TRBD1. With 3 bases clipped from V and 5 bases from J, the junction kept 2 bases outside the gene matches. The CDR3 has 13 amino acids. Germline V CDR1 and CDR2: MGHRA, YSYEKL. In DNA, the CDR3 is TGCGCCAGCAGCCAGACAGGGGCGACTGAAGCTTTCTTT. Translation: CASSQTGATEAFF.

The sample holds a few counts of this clonotype. The chain joins TRBV28 to TRBJ2-1; 8 bases fit TRBD1. This CDR3 has 15 residues. Germline V gene sequence: CDR1 MDHEN, CDR2 SYDVKM. J was trimmed by 3 bases and V by 5 bases; bases with no gene match: 6. The chain's CDR3 is CASSRTGLGYNEQFF. CDR3 DNA: TGTGCCAGCAGTCGGACAGGGCTCGGCTACAATGAGCAGTTCTTC.